This T cell receptor (beta chain) was sequenced in a study of OX40 agonist ivuxolimab in advanced cancers. Study-wide results and limits: Low normalized clonal expansion also occurred in some nonresponding patients. Partial responders dosed at 0.1-3.0 mg/kg displayed clonal expansion ranking among the lowest. Clones of CD4+ and CD8+ blood T cells grew by week 6 at doses of 0.1 to 3.0 mg/kg.

Concerning this clone itself: Its antigen is not identified.

Using immunoSEQ multiplex PCR, the repertoire was profiled, and TCRdb retains in-frame clones only, with some absent. The table records about 60,000 clones, approximately 80% of them present only once. The germline V and J ends were trimmed by 5 bases and 0 bases, with 13 bases remaining between them. The CDR3 runs to 14 residues. Germline V gives CDR1 SQVTM, CDR2 ANQGSEA. Material: CD4+ or CD8+ T cells sorted from blood, obtained in a trial of the OX40 agonist ivuxolimab. The chain employs TRBV29-1 and TRBJ1-2; D uncertain. This sequence was found in an adult with an advanced solid tumor such as melanoma, head and neck, liver or kidney cancer. CDR3 sequence (DNA): TGCAGCGTTACTCGGACGGGCGCTAACTATGGCTACACCTTC. This translates into CSVTRTGANYGYTF.